Following are 31 T cell receptor beta chains from one sample sequenced in a study of cytomegalovirus exposure and HLA in healthy donors (dated by TCRdb to 2015 to 2018). The method behind the library was the immunoSEQ multiplex PCR assay. In TCRdb, the immuneACCESS table is reduced to in-frame sequences with V and J assigned. These tables do not hold every clone; where another copy was compared, an unresolved V gene accounts for under half, and the others remain unexplained. Present in this sample are about 160,000 clones, around 92% of which were seen just once. The ten largest clonotypes hold over 4% of the sample. The source material was PBMCs. Every receptor here comes from a man between 18 and 29 years old in good health and CMV-seropositive.

This clone was detected a few times. Germline and junction disagree at one end, which may indicate a read error. This sequence joins TRBV7-3 and TRBJ2-1, with 7 bases lining up with TRBD2. CDR3 size: 13 residues. Germline-derived CDR1 and CDR2 are SGHTA and FQGTGA. The DNA of the CDR3 is TGTGCTAGCAGCTTTGGACTAGAGGATGAGCAGTTCTTC. Translating gives CASSFGLEDEQFF.

The DNA for the CDR3 is TGCGCCAGCAGCTTACCCCCTCGGTACGAGCAGTACTTC. Encoded protein: CASSLPPRYEQYF. The V and J genes are TRBV5-1 and TRBJ2-7; no firm D call. Germline-derived CDR1 and CDR2 are SGHRS and YFSETQ. The CDR3 consists of 13 residues. V was cut by 2 bases and J by 4 bases, with 10 bases left in between. Drawing the rest from reference TRBV5-1 and TRBJ2-7, the complete variable domain is KAGVTQTPRYLIKTRGQQVTLSCSPISGHRSVSWYQQTPGQGLQFLFEYFSETQRNKGNFPGRFSGRQFSNSRSEMNVSTLELGDSALYLCASSLPPRYEQYFGPGTRLTVT.

J is TRBJ1-3 and V is TRBV27; 8 bases are a match to TRBD1. The CDR3 extends over 16 amino acids. The germline CDR1 and CDR2 sequences are MNHEY and SMNVEV (reference sequence). V lost 6 bases and J lost 0; bases outside the gene matches: 7. The CDR3 region is CASSGTGPSSGNTIYF. CDR3 DNA: TGTGCCAGCAGCGGGACAGGTCCTAGCTCTGGAAACACCATATATTTT.

The rearrangement joins TRBV4-1 to TRBJ2-3; maybe TRBD1 (6 bases). Trimming cost V 1 base and J 2 bases, with 13 bases left between them. CDR3 length equals 16 residues. CDR1 and CDR2 (germline): MGHRA, YSYEKL. CDR3 in amino acids: CASSQVQGHNTDTQYF. The CDR3 nucleotides read TGCGCCAGCAGCCAAGTCCAGGGGCACAACACAGATACGCAGTATTTT.

The chain links TRBV30 to TRBJ1-1; tentative D call: TRBD1 (6 bases). From germline, CDR1 is GTSNPN and CDR2 SVGIG (reference sequence). The V end lost 2 bases, the J end lost 12 bases, and 10 bases lay between the germline ends. The CDR3 is 10 amino acids. The CDR3: CAWSSGATFF. The DNA of the CDR3 is TGTGCCTGGAGTTCAGGGGCGACTTTCTTT. Variable domain in full (rest from reference TRBV30 and TRBJ1-1): SQTIHQWPATLVQPVGSPLSLECTVEGTSNPNLYWYRQAAGRGLQLLFYSVGIGQISSEVPQNLSASRPQDRQFILSSKKLLLSDSGFYLCAWSSGATFFGQGTRLTVV.

In the case of this clone: The sample contains more than one DNA sequence encoding this CDR3. This chain links TRBV7-9 with TRBJ2-5; D possibly corresponds to TRBD2 (5 bases). The germline V and J ends were trimmed by 4 bases and 1 base, with 10 bases remaining between them. Germline assignment: CDR1 SEHNR and CDR2 FQNEAQ (reference sequence). The CDR3 runs to 14 residues. CDR3 amino acids: CASSSTGSQETQYF. CDR3 nucleotide sequence: TGTGCCAGCAGCTCTACGGGGTCCCAAGAGACCCAGTACTTC.

This clone was picked up one time. V gene TRBV6-1 combines with J gene TRBJ1-1; tentative D call: TRBD1 (6 bases). Germline lookup yields CDR1 MNHNS and CDR2 SASEGT. V gave up 6 bases and J gave up 7 bases, with 15 bases separating them. The CDR3 is 13 residues long. In DNA form, the CDR3 reads TGTGCCAGCAGAACCACGGGACAAATTGAAGCTTTCTTT. Its protein is CASRTTGQIEAFF.

This chain connects TRBV6-6 to TRBJ2-7, with 7 nucleotides matching TRBD1. Germline CDR1 reads MNHNY; CDR2 reads SVGAGI (reference sequence). Trimming took 2 bases from V and 10 from J; bases not matched to a gene: 5. The CDR3 runs to 12 residues. The CDR3 DNA follows: TGTGCCAGCAGTTACCAAGGACAGGTTCAGTACTTC. Translating it yields CASSYQGQVQYF.

Remarks on this clone: Its ends do not fully match the called genes, so a read error is possible. This chain links TRBV7-7 with TRBJ2-5; D is unclear. The CDR3 covers 12 residues. CDR1 and CDR2 from the germline V gene are SSHAT and FNYEAQ (reference sequence). The CDR3 protein is CASSPPFGTQYF. The CDR3 region has the DNA TGTGCTAGCAGCCCGCCGTTCGGGACCCAGTACTTC.

The chain is built from TRBV27 and TRBJ2-7, with TRBD1 matching over 7 bases. V lost 3 bases and J lost 4; bases outside the gene matches: 6. In germline, CDR1 is MNHEY, CDR2 SMNVEV (reference sequence). CDR3 length equals 14 residues. CDR3 region: CASSFSTGEYEQYF. The DNA for the CDR3 is TGTGCCAGCAGTTTCTCCACAGGGGAATACGAGCAGTACTTC.

The chain recombines TRBV6-5 with TRBJ2-7, with 8 bases that match TRBD1. V lost 4 bases and J lost 0; bases outside the gene matches: 8. Germline assignment: CDR1 MNHEY and CDR2 SVGAGI. This CDR3 has 16 residues. In DNA form, the CDR3 reads TGTGCCAGCAGTTCGACCGGGACAGGCCTCTCCTACGAGCAGTACTTC. This gives the protein CASSSTGTGLSYEQYF.

The chain uses TRBV29-1 and TRBJ2-1, with D tentatively TRBD2 (6 bases). V dropped 3 bases and J dropped 4 bases, with 7 bases sitting between them. The CDR3 covers 12 residues. Per germline, CDR1 SQVTM and CDR2 ANQGSEA. The CDR3: CSVERGYNEQFF. In DNA form, the CDR3 reads TGCAGCGTTGAGCGGGGTTACAATGAGCAGTTCTTC.

This chain connects TRBV2 to TRBJ1-5; 9 bases line up with TRBD1. V was pared by 2 bases and J by 6 bases, with 5 bases of the junction left unmatched. Germline loops: CDR1 SNHLY, CDR2 FYNNEI. The CDR3 loop spans 15 amino acids. CDR3 sequence: CASSEIEQGAQPQHF. The CDR3 nucleotides are TGTGCCAGCAGTGAAATTGAACAGGGGGCTCAGCCCCAGCATTTT.

This clone was observed a handful of times. This chain uses TRBV27 with TRBJ1-2, with D unclear. The CDR3 loop spans 12 amino acids. CDR1 MNHEY and CDR2 SMNVEV come from the germline V gene (reference sequence). Trimming took 6 bases from V and 4 from J, leaving 9 bases between them. This CDR3 is CASSAGTYGYTF. CDR3 nucleotides: TGTGCCAGCAGCGCAGGAACCTATGGCTACACCTTC.

The chain recombines TRBV28 with TRBJ2-2, with TRBD2 matching over 10 bases. The V and J ends lost 5 bases and 6 bases, in that order; junction bases with no gene match: 6. The germline V gene encodes CDR1 MDHEN and CDR2 SYDVKM. The length of the CDR3 is 15 residues. The CDR3 is CASSPLAGAAGELFF. In DNA form, the CDR3 reads TGTGCCAGCAGTCCTCTAGCGGGAGCTGCCGGGGAGCTGTTTTTT.

The chain employs TRBV11-3 and TRBJ2-1; TRBD2 aligns across 15 bases. V trimming: 5 bases; J trimming: 6 bases; junction bases outside the gene matches: 8. CDR1 and CDR2 (germline): SGHNT, YENEEA. The CDR3 is 17 residues long. As DNA, the CDR3 is TGTGCCAGCAGCGCCCGGACTAGCGGGAGGGCCGGCAATGAGCAGTTCTTC. This encodes CASSARTSGRAGNEQFF.

The chain combines TRBV2 with TRBJ1-1; no definite D call. The CDR3 is made up of 14 amino acids. V lost 3 bases, J lost 1 base, and 9 bases lay in between. Germline CDR1 is SNHLY and CDR2 is FYNNEI. CDR3 loop: CASSEPGRNTEAFF. CDR3 in DNA: TGTGCCAGCAGTGAGCCGGGGAGGAACACTGAAGCTTTCTTT.

A few counts support this clone. The rearrangement joins TRBV6-5 to TRBJ2-7; TRBD1 might be the D (6 bases). CDR3 length: 16 residues. Per germline, CDR1 MNHEY and CDR2 SVGAGI. V was trimmed by 0 bases and J by 5 bases, leaving 17 bases between them. CDR3 DNA: TGTGCCAGCAGTTACTCGATTGGGGGCTTCGGACACGAGCAGTACTTC. As protein: CASSYSIGGFGHEQYF.

The chain is built from TRBV11-2 and TRBJ2-1, with 7 bases lining up with TRBD1. This CDR3 region has 18 residues. Trimming at V came to 2 bases and at J to 2 bases, leaving 12 bases not matched to a gene. Germline assignment: CDR1 SGHAT and CDR2 FQNNGV. In nucleotides, the CDR3 is TGTGCCAGCAGCTTATTACAGGGGAAATGGAAAACCTACAATGAGCAGTTCTTC. Amino acid sequence: CASSLLQGKWKTYNEQFF.

This clone was detected only once. V gene TRBV2 combines with J gene TRBJ2-3, with unresolved D. Trimming took 8 bases from V and 0 from J, leaving 12 bases between them. Germline V gives CDR1 SNHLY, CDR2 FYNNEI. This CDR3 has 14 residues. CDR3 DNA sequence: TGTGCCAGCTTTGTAACACGCAGCACAGATACGCAGTATTTT. It specifies CASFVTRSTDTQYF.

CDR3 loop: CSVVRAGFDEQFF. DNA of the CDR3: TGCAGCGTTGTTAGGGCAGGGTTCGATGAGCAGTTCTTC. The V call is TRBV29-1, the J call TRBJ2-1; D may be TRBD1 (5 bases). V lost 4 bases to trimming and J lost 8 bases, with 15 bases between them. This CDR3 has 13 residues. From germline, CDR1 is SQVTM and CDR2 ANQGSEA.

This chain joins TRBV30 and TRBJ2-1; 8 bases are shared with TRBD2. This CDR3 region has 16 residues. In germline, CDR1 is GTSNPN, CDR2 SVGIG (reference sequence). After removal of 0 bases from V and 7 bases from J, the junction contained 11 bases not matched to a gene. CDR3 DNA: TGTGCCTGGAGTGTACAATATAGCGGGAAGAATAATGAGCAGTTCTTC. As protein: CAWSVQYSGKNNEQFF.

The V gene is TRBV2, the J gene TRBJ1-4; D remains unclear. The CDR3 has 15 amino acids. The germline CDR1 and CDR2 sequences are SNHLY and FYNNEI. Trimming shortened V by 7 bases and J by 7 bases, and 19 bases separated the two germline ends. The CDR3 protein is CASILSAGNGEKLFF. DNA of the CDR3: TGTGCCAGCATTCTTAGCGCAGGAAATGGTGAAAAACTGTTTTTT.

CDR3 sequence (DNA): TGTGCCAGCAGCTTTGCCCCCCTATGGAGGGCGGCGAACACTGAAGCTTTCTTT. Residues: CASSFAPLWRAANTEAFF. The rearrangement links TRBV5-6 to TRBJ1-1; D unclear. The germline V gene has CDR1 SGHDT and CDR2 YYEEEE. The V end was cut by 2 bases, the J end by 1 base, with 21 bases between. The CDR3 loop spans 18 amino acids.

J is TRBJ2-7 and V is TRBV11-3; the D gene is possibly TRBD1 (5 bases). The CDR3 has 15 residues. The germline V gene has CDR1 SGHNT and CDR2 YENEEA. V lost 1 base and J lost 7, with 17 bases in between. The chain's CDR3 is CASSLVGQGMGEQYF. The CDR3 coding sequence is TGTGCCAGCAGCTTAGTGGGGCAGGGCATGGGGGAGCAGTACTTC.

The rearrangement links TRBV27 to TRBJ2-1, with 9 bases that match TRBD2. Germline trimming cut 7 bases from V and 4 bases from J; bases unmatched to any gene: 20. The CDR3 extends over 19 amino acids. Germline values: CDR1 MNHEY, CDR2 SMNVEV (reference sequence). CDR3 protein: CASTSTSAGLARLYNEQFF. The CDR3, as DNA: TGTGCCAGCACCTCCACGTCCGCAGGACTAGCGAGACTATACAATGAGCAGTTCTTC.

The chain uses TRBV4-1 and TRBJ2-1; D is unresolved. This CDR3 has 15 residues. Looked up from germline, CDR1 is MGHRA and CDR2 is YSYEKL. V lost 0 bases and J 9 bases, leaving 15 bases between the germline ends. The CDR3: CASSQDVFGVTEQFF. In DNA form, the CDR3 reads TGCGCCAGCAGCCAAGACGTGTTCGGAGTAACTGAGCAGTTCTTC.

The chain has TRBV2 and TRBJ1-5; D is uncertain. V dropped 6 bases and J dropped 9 bases, with 12 bases sitting between them. The CDR3 is made up of 12 amino acids. From germline, CDR1 is SNHLY and CDR2 FYNNEI. In nucleotides, the CDR3 is TGTGCCAGCAGGGAGGACTCAGGGCCCCAGCATTTT. Translated, it gives CASREDSGPQHF.

The chain couples TRBV5-6 to TRBJ2-7; 9 bases fit TRBD2. V trimming: 5 bases; J trimming: 0 bases; junction bases outside the gene matches: 9. The CDR3 sequence is 16 residues long. Germline CDR1 is SGHDT and CDR2 is YYEEEE. CDR3 sequence (DNA): TGTGCCAGCAGTCTGTTAGCGGGAGTCAGCTCCTACGAGCAGTACTTC. Its protein is CASSLLAGVSSYEQYF.

V and J are TRBV6-5 and TRBJ1-2; D remains ambiguous. The V and J ends lost 0 bases and 4 bases respectively, with 12 bases between them. Germline values: CDR1 MNHEY, CDR2 SVGAGI. The CDR3 extends over 15 amino acids. CDR3: CASSYSSRMGYGYTF. The CDR3 nucleotides are TGTGCCAGCAGTTACTCGTCCAGGATGGGCTATGGCTACACCTTC.

The CDR3 sequence is CASSVGGGARANVLTF. The CDR3 nucleotides are TGTGCCAGCAGCGTAGGAGGGGGGGCGAGGGCCAACGTCCTGACTTTC. The rearrangement links TRBV9 to TRBJ2-6; TRBD2 might be the D (7 bases). CDR1 and CDR2 from the germline V gene are SGDLS and YYNGEE. V lost 0 bases to trimming and J lost 5 bases, with 12 bases between them. The length of the CDR3 is 16 residues.